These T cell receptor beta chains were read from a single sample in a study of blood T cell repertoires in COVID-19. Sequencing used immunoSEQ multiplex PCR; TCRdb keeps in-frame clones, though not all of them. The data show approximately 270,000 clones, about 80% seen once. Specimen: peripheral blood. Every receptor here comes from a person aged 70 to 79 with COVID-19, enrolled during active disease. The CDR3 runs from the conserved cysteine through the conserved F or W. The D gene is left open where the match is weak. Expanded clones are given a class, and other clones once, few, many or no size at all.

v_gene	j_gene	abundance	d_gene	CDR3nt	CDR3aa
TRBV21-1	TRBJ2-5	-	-	TGTGCCAGCAGCCCTCAAGGACAGGGTCGGACCCAGTACTTC	CASSPQGQGRTQYF
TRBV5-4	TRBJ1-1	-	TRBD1	TGTGCCAGCAGCTTCTCTATGACAGGGTTCGGAGCTTTCTTT	CASSFSMTGFGAFF
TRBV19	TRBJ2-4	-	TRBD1	TGTGCCAGTAGTTTACGGACAGGGGCATTAGCCAAAAACATTCAGTACTTC	CASSLRTGALAKNIQYF
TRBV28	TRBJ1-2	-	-	TGTGCCAGCAGTTTTCATGGGGGGAACTATGGCTACACCTTC	CASSFHGGNYGYTF
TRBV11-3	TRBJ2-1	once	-	TGTGCCAGCAGCTTATATGGGTTCGCGGGTTCCTACAATGAGCAGTTCTTC	CASSLYGFAGSYNEQFF
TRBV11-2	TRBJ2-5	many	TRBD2	TGTGCCAGCAGCTTGGGGACTAGCGGGGGGGTCCGAGAGACCCAGTACTTC	CASSLGTSGGVRETQYF
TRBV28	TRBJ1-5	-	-	TGTGCCAGCAGTTTATCAGGGGCTTATCAGCCCCAGCATTTT	CASSLSGAYQPQHF
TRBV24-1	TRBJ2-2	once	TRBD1	TGTGCCACCAGTGATTTAGGGGGCGGTACCGGGGAGCTGTTTTTT	CATSDLGGGTGELFF
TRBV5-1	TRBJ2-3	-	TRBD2	TGCGCCAGCAGCTTAACACCGGGACTAGATGCAGATACGCAGTATTTT	CASSLTPGLDADTQYF
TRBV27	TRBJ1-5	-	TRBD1	TGTGCCAGCAGTCTTAACAGGGGTAACCAGCCCCAGCATTTT	CASSLNRGNQPQHF
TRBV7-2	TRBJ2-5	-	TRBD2	TGTGCCAGCAGCTCCTGGACTAGCGGGGTAGAGACCCAGTACTTC	CASSSWTSGVETQYF